This T cell receptor beta chain was recovered during a study of cytomegalovirus exposure and HLA in healthy donors. Background on the study: Earlier, 90 million to 140 million unique TCR beta sequences were recovered from approximately 180 million T cells by an analysis. Overall study findings and caveats: Indistinguishability led to the exclusion of some V segments, TRBV6-2 and TRBV6-3 included. TCR beta sequences reportedly predicted the HLA-A and HLA-B alleles of most subjects accurately.

Germline V CDR1 and CDR2: SGHTA, FQGTGA. The CDR3 spans 15 residues. Between the trimmed V and J ends, which lost 2 bases and 5 bases, there was a span of 15 bases. The study ran its PCR with 60 Vbeta and 13 Jbeta primers. Sequenced by immunoSEQ multiplex PCR; TCRdb stores in-frame clones only, minus some. The data show about 180,000 clones, around 78% seen once. For this clone: Its antigen remains unidentified.

The chain has TRBV7-3 and TRBJ2-5; D perhaps matches TRBD2 (6 bases). Source material: PBMCs. This sequence originates from a man aged 18 to 30 in good health and CMV-seronegative. CDR3 nucleotides: TGTGCCAGCAGCTTATTCGCGCGGGGTGTCGAGACCCAGTACTTC. Its protein is CASSLFARGVETQYF.